This T cell receptor (beta chain) was obtained from a study of radiotherapy plus CTLA-4 blockade in lung cancer. Generated by immunoSEQ multiplex PCR, the TCRdb table keeps only in-frame clones and is missing some. Among approximately 73,000 clones listed, 80% to 90% were seen once. The CDR3 runs to 18 residues. Germline V gives CDR1 SGHTA, CDR2 FQGTGA. V lost 0 bases to trimming and J lost 0 bases; unmatched junction nucleotides: 7. This chain joins TRBV7-3 and TRBJ2-3; 9 nucleotides line up with TRBD2. The TCR originated in a human donor with non-small cell lung cancer that progressed on radiotherapy plus ipilimumab. This material consisted of peripheral blood, taken from a patient treated with radiotherapy plus ipilimumab. The CDR3 region has the DNA TGTGCCAGCAGCTTAACCCCGCCTAGCGGGGTAAGCACAGATACGCAGTATTTT. It specifies CASSLTPPSGVSTDTQYF.